One sample yielded the 29 T cell receptor beta chains listed below, sequenced in a study of blood T cell repertoires in COVID-19. Clones were sequenced by immunoSEQ multiplex PCR, and TCRdb holds only the in-frame ones, with some missing. The sample includes approximately 300,000 clones, 70% to 90% of them seen just once. The sequenced sample was PBMCs or T cells enriched from blood (not recorded which). The receptor set was obtained from a woman in her twenties or thirties who had recovered from COVID-19.

The chain recombines TRBV24-1 with TRBJ2-7; 7 bases are shared with TRBD2. Germline V lookup: CDR1 KGHDR, CDR2 SFDVKD. V was pared by 7 bases and J by 2 bases, with 7 bases of the junction left unmatched. The CDR3 covers 14 residues. This CDR3 is CATSPSGTPYEQYF. DNA for the CDR3: TGTGCCACCAGCCCTAGCGGTACCCCCTACGAGCAGTACTTC.

This clone was seen only a few times. The rearrangement uses TRBV6-5 and TRBJ2-2; TRBD1 matches 7 bases. V lost 4 bases, J lost 4 bases, and 6 bases stayed unmatched. This CDR3 has 15 amino acids. Germline CDR1 reads MNHEY; CDR2 reads SVGAGI. This CDR3 reads CASSFRQGSTGELFF. The CDR3 DNA follows: TGTGCCAGCAGTTTTAGACAGGGTAGCACCGGGGAGCTGTTTTTT.

The chain joins TRBV10-3 to TRBJ1-1, with TRBD1 as a possible D gene (5 bases). The V and J ends lost 3 bases and 1 base respectively, with 12 bases between them. CDR1 and CDR2 from the germline V gene are ENHRY and SYGVKD. The CDR3 covers 15 residues. The CDR3: CAISDLTAGNTEAFF. In DNA form, the CDR3 reads TGTGCCATCAGTGACCTGACAGCCGGGAACACTGAAGCTTTCTTT.

This clone was seen once. The rearrangement uses TRBV7-9 and TRBJ1-1, with TRBD1 matching 10 bases. The V segment lost 5 bases and the J segment 3 bases; nucleotides outside the gene matches: 3. CDR3 length equals 14 residues. Germline V gene data show CDR1 as SEHNR and CDR2 as FQNEAQ (reference sequence). CDR3: CASSPGQGYTEAFF. The CDR3 nucleotides are TGTGCCAGCAGCCCGGGACAGGGGTACACTGAAGCTTTCTTT.

J is TRBJ1-5 and V is TRBV27; D not resolved. V lost 6 bases and J lost 1, with 13 bases in between. Germline CDR1 and CDR2: MNHEY and SMNVEV (reference sequence). The CDR3 sequence is 15 residues long. The CDR3 nucleotides read TGTGCCAGCAGGGCCGGTTTGGGCAGCAATCAGCCCCAGCATTTT. This gives the protein CASRAGLGSNQPQHF.

This clone appeared many times. In the same sample, other DNA sequences code for this CDR3. This sequence joins TRBV6-2 or TRBV6-3 and TRBJ2-3, with D maybe TRBD2 (6 bases). CDR3 size: 15 residues. V was trimmed by 2 bases and J by 2 bases, leaving 11 bases between them. Germline V gives CDR1 MNHEY, CDR2 SVGEGT. In nucleotides, the CDR3 is TGTGCCAGCAGTTACGGGGGGAGCGACACAGATACGCAGTATTTT. Protein product: CASSYGGSDTDTQYF.

This rearrangement joins TRBV2 to TRBJ2-1, with D possibly matching TRBD1 (6 bases). CDR3 length: 15 residues. Germline CDR1 is SNHLY and CDR2 is FYNNEI. V was clipped by 6 bases and J by 1 base, with 13 bases between them. CDR3 nucleotides: TGTGCCAGCAGAGACGACAGGAATTCCTACAATGAGCAGTTCTTC. It yields the protein CASRDDRNSYNEQFF.

CDR3 coding DNA: TGTGCCAGCCCCCGGGGGTCTAAGGGCGGCTACACCTTC. It translates to CASPRGSKGGYTF. The chain recombines TRBV6-5 with TRBJ1-2; D is perhaps TRBD1 (5 bases). CDR1 and CDR2 (germline): MNHEY, SVGAGI. Between the trimmed V and J ends, which lost 8 bases and 8 bases, there was a span of 18 bases. The CDR3 has 13 residues.

The chain carries TRBV29-1 and TRBJ1-2; the match to TRBD1 covers 9 bases. J was trimmed by 5 bases and V by 7 bases; bases with no gene match: 8. CDR3 length: 13 amino acids. Germline V gene sequence: CDR1 SQVTM, CDR2 ANQGSEA. In DNA, the CDR3 is TGCAGCGCAAGACAGGGGGAGCTATATGGCTACACCTTC. Translation: CSARQGELYGYTF.

CDR3 protein: CASSYGGWANYGYTF. In nucleotides, the CDR3 is TGTGCCAGCAGTTACGGAGGCTGGGCTAACTATGGCTACACCTTC. This rearrangement joins TRBV6-5 to TRBJ1-2; no firm D call. V was cut by 2 bases and J by 0 bases, with 10 bases left in between. Germline-derived CDR1 and CDR2 are MNHEY and SVGAGI. The length of the CDR3 is 15 residues.

The gene calls are TRBV12-3 or TRBV12-4 and TRBJ1-1; D is unclear. This CDR3 is built from 13 residues. The germline V and J ends were trimmed by 3 bases and 1 base, with 6 bases remaining between them. CDR3 in DNA: TGTGCCAGCAGTTTTCATCCGAACACTGAAGCTTTCTTT. Its protein is CASSFHPNTEAFF.

The rearrangement uses TRBV6-2 or TRBV6-3 and TRBJ1-3, with 7 positions matching TRBD1. CDR3 length: 19 amino acids. The germline V gene encodes CDR1 MNHEY and CDR2 SVGEGT. Trimming at V came to 2 bases and at J to 0 bases, leaving 13 bases not matched to a gene. In DNA, the CDR3 is TGTGCCAGCAGTTACAACCCCGGGACAGCGCGAGACTCTGGAAACACCATATATTTT. Translating it yields CASSYNPGTARDSGNTIYF.

This chain connects TRBV5-6 to TRBJ2-7; no clear D. The length of the CDR3 is 13 residues. The ends were cut back, 0 bases at V and 8 bases at J, with 12 bases in the middle. The germline CDR1 and CDR2 sequences are SGHDT and YYEEEE. In DNA form, the CDR3 reads TGTGCCAGCAGCTTGGGGCCTTACCCCCAGCAGTACTTC. This translates into CASSLGPYPQQYF.

The chain combines TRBV3-1 (or the pseudogene TRBV3-2) with TRBJ2-7, with D possibly TRBD2 on 5 matching bases. Germline loops: CDR1 LGHDT, CDR2 YNNKEL (reference sequence). This CDR3 region has 13 residues. V lost 4 bases and J lost 4, with 11 bases in between. The CDR3 region has the DNA TGTGCCAGCAGCCCCTCGACGGGGTACGAGCAGTACTTC. This encodes CASSPSTGYEQYF.

The CDR3 region has the DNA TGTGCCAGCAGCTGGGGGGGGGCGTTTAGGTCACCCCTCCACTTT. This translates into CASSWGGAFRSPLHF. V gene TRBV5-6 combines with J gene TRBJ1-6; TRBD1 is a possible D gene (6 bases). The germline V gene has CDR1 SGHDT and CDR2 YYEEEE. The CDR3 runs 15 residues. Trimming removed 3 bases at V and 10 bases at J, with 17 bases between.

This sequence joins TRBV19 and TRBJ1-2, with D tentatively TRBD1 (5 bases). This CDR3 is 14 amino acids long. CDR1 is LNHDA and CDR2 is SQIVND in the germline V gene (reference sequence). The V end lost 3 bases, the J end lost 8 bases, and 16 bases lay between the germline ends. The CDR3, as DNA: TGTGCCAGTAGTATCGCGGGGACGGCTGGGGGCTACACCTTC. Protein sequence: CASSIAGTAGGYTF.

The chain uses TRBV19 and TRBJ1-6; D possibly corresponds to TRBD1 (6 bases). Germline V gene lookup returns CDR1 LNHDA and CDR2 SQIVND (reference sequence). Deletions cut 6 bases from V and 6 bases from J, with 6 bases between. This CDR3 region has 12 residues. The CDR3 nucleotides are TGTGCCAGTAGACAGGGTAATTCACCCCTCCACTTT. It yields the protein CASRQGNSPLHF. Drawing the rest from reference TRBV19 and TRBJ1-6, the complete variable domain is DGGITQSPKYLFRKEGQNVTLSCEQNLNHDAMYWYRQDPGQGLRLIYYSQIVNDFQKGDIAEGYSVSREKKESFPLTVTSAQKNPTAFYLCASRQGNSPLHFGNGTRLTVT.

The V gene is TRBV6-5, the J gene TRBJ2-3; 10 positions agree with TRBD1. Germline trimming cut 0 bases from V and 6 bases from J; bases unmatched to any gene: 3. The CDR3 contains 15 residues. CDR1 MNHEY and CDR2 SVGAGI come from the germline V gene. CDR3 bases: TGTGCCAGCAGTTACTCCGGGACAGGGGTGGATACGCAGTATTTT. This encodes CASSYSGTGVDTQYF.

V and J are TRBV28 and TRBJ2-7; possible D gene TRBD1, 6 bases. This CDR3 has 15 residues. Germline lookup yields CDR1 MDHEN and CDR2 SYDVKM. The germline V and J ends were trimmed by 0 bases and 2 bases, with 11 bases remaining between them. The CDR3 spells CASSLCRQAPYEQYF. The CDR3 bases are TGTGCCAGCAGTTTATGCAGACAGGCCCCCTACGAGCAGTACTTC.

The gene calls are TRBV18 and TRBJ1-6; D uncertain. Trimming removed 3 bases from V and 5 bases from J, with 11 bases in between. The CDR3 consists of 15 residues. Germline lookup yields CDR1 KGHSH and CDR2 LQKENI. CDR3 DNA: TGTGCCAGCTCACCGGCAGGTAGTGATAATTCACCCCTCCACTTT. Its translation is CASSPAGSDNSPLHF.

The chain is built from TRBV10-2 and TRBJ2-7; TRBD2 matches 9 bases. Trimming cost V 6 bases and J 2 bases; bases outside gene matches: 14. CDR3 size: 17 residues. Germline CDR1 WSHSY, CDR2 SAAADI. The CDR3 sequence: CASRNYRLAENAYEQYF. CDR3 coding DNA: TGCGCCAGCAGGAACTACCGACTAGCGGAAAACGCCTACGAGCAGTACTTC.

This sequence joins TRBV28 and TRBJ1-2; weak D call: TRBD1 (5 bases). The CDR3 covers 15 residues. Germline V gene sequence: CDR1 MDHEN, CDR2 SYDVKM. V lost 4 bases to trimming and J lost 7 bases, with 19 bases between them. CDR3 nucleotides: TGTGCCAGCAGTTCCCTCGGGGGGGGACTAGTTGGCTACACCTTC. It is translated as CASSSLGGGLVGYTF.

This chain uses TRBV28 with TRBJ1-5, with 7 positions matching TRBD1. Germline CDR1 and CDR2: MDHEN and SYDVKM. This CDR3 is 14 amino acids long. V lost 4 bases and J lost 3; bases outside the gene matches: 3. CDR3 sequence reads: CASSSDRANQPQHF. Here the CDR3 DNA reads TGTGCCAGCAGTTCCGACAGGGCCAATCAGCCCCAGCATTTT.

This chain links TRBV5-5 with TRBJ2-3, with a possible D match to TRBD2 (6 bases). CDR1 and CDR2 from the germline V gene are SGHKS and YYEKEE (reference sequence). The CDR3 covers 17 residues. V was trimmed by 3 bases and J by 1 base, leaving 18 bases between them. The CDR3 loop is CASSWSSAPARTDTQYF. The CDR3, as DNA: TGTGCCAGCAGCTGGTCTAGCGCACCCGCCCGCACAGATACGCAGTATTTT.

The chain couples TRBV28 to TRBJ1-5, with 7 bases fitting TRBD1. Per germline, CDR1 MDHEN and CDR2 SYDVKM. V shed 8 bases and J 4 bases; nucleotides not matched to a gene: 11. CDR3 length: 15 amino acids. The CDR3 is CASVALTGRNQPQHF. The CDR3 bases are TGTGCCAGCGTCGCCTTGACAGGGCGTAATCAGCCCCAGCATTTT. The complete variable domain, with remaining parts taken from reference TRBV28 and TRBJ1-5, reads DVKVTQSSRYLVKRTGEKVFLECVQDMDHENMFWYRQDPGLGLRLIYFSYDVKMKEKGDIPEGYSVSREKKERFSLILESASTNQTSMYLCASVALTGRNQPQHFGDGTRLSIL.

This sequence joins TRBV6-5 and TRBJ1-5; no clear D. The germline CDR1 and CDR2 sequences are MNHEY and SVGAGI. The germline V and J ends were trimmed by 0 bases and 7 bases, with 7 bases remaining between them. The CDR3 is made up of 13 amino acids. The CDR3 DNA sequence: TGTGCCAGCAGTTACTCGGGCCTCCAGCCCCAGCATTTT. Translated, it gives CASSYSGLQPQHF.

This clone is a singleton in its sample. The chain links TRBV28 to TRBJ2-1; TRBD1 matches at 8 bases. V gave up 6 bases and J gave up 10 bases; unmatched junction bases: 17. CDR1 and CDR2 (germline): MDHEN, SYDVKM. The CDR3 loop spans 16 amino acids. DNA of the CDR3: TGTGCCAGCAGCCTACCGAACAGGGGGGTCGGTGGGGAGCAGTTCTTC. Protein: CASSLPNRGVGGEQFF.

The CDR3 is CASSLAGATSPLHF. The CDR3 coding sequence is TGCGCCAGCAGCTTGGCAGGGGCGACTTCACCCCTCCACTTT. The J gene is TRBJ1-6, the V gene TRBV5-1, with D possibly TRBD1 on 6 matching bases. V was shortened by 0 bases and J by 9 bases, with 10 bases between the two germline ends. Germline V gives CDR1 SGHRS, CDR2 YFSETQ. The CDR3 covers 14 residues.

This chain connects TRBV7-2 to TRBJ2-3; D unresolved. From germline, CDR1 is SGHTA and CDR2 FQGNSA. With 3 bases removed from V and 9 bases from J, the gap between germline ends came to 16 bases. CDR3 length: 14 amino acids. The CDR3 is CASSFKTRDTTQYF. The CDR3 nucleotides read TGTGCCAGCAGCTTCAAGACTCGTGATACGACGCAGTATTTT.